This TCR beta chain was captured by sequencing in a study of identifying expanded T cells in peripheral blood (dated by TCRdb to between 2017 and 2020). Study-level background: Four technical replicates, made by sequencing separate aliquots from the same pool of genomic DNA, were compared pairwise.

TCRbeta CDR3 regions were profiled by bias-controlled multiplex PCR amplification of genomic DNA with the immunoSEQ Assay. The source study handled its data this way. To quantify the absolute abundance of each unique TCRbeta CDR3 region, the sequences were collapsed and filtered. Two models were used to test differential abundance: a binomial model (Fisher-equivalent) and a beta-binomial model that adds time-dependent variance fitted from healthy donors. Any clone with fewer than 5 combined templates was excluded, and a clone was called differentially abundant if its Benjamini-Hochberg FDR was below 0.01. Beta-binomial variance was modeled as a function of total template count across the two samples using the form v = (b*log(k)+a)^2. TCRdb took this table from immuneACCESS and kept in-frame rearrangements with V and J called. Such tables lack part of the clones; where checked against another copy, unresolved V genes explain under half of the gap, and the rest is unexplained. Clone size and V and J calls were adopted from that table, with D and trimming inferred from the DNA. Recorded for this sample are 75,000 to 95,000 clones; 70% to 90% of them occurred a single time. The top ten hold around 3% of the sample.

General study outcomes and caveats: The authors expected that over much longer intervals, such as months to years, biological variance in healthy repertoires might increase even further. In all healthy donors, the variance in clone template counts between samples taken two weeks apart rose significantly as total template count increased. The binomial model flagged about 1.3 differentially abundant clones between technical replicates but approximately 15 over approximately 2 weeks and over 18 over four weeks. Across all healthy-donor time intervals, the beta-binomial model significantly cut both the number of clones called differentially abundant and the false-positive rate.

This clone turned up a few times. This clone's antigen is unknown. The sample holds no much larger clone one base away, and base qualities are not on file. During the collection period, no immune events, such as infections, were documented for the healthy donors. Blood repertoires from healthy donors were used as a training cohort for calibrating time-dependent variance in a beta-binomial model of differential abundance of T-cell clones. The training cohort included approximately ten healthy donors, of whom 3 were female and 7 were male. On average the donors were approximately 42 years old, and their ages spanned about 29 to 64 years. Obtained from a commercial supplier, whole blood was collected from each healthy donor at three time points set around two weeks apart. Genomic DNA was extracted from unsorted whole blood for immunosequencing. Spanning cysteine to phenylalanine, the CDR3 consists of 16 amino acids. Just the 48-base CDR3 DNA is kept, in frame starting at base 1. At the junction V is shortened by 2 bases and J by 5 bases, with 15 bases in between. The germline V gene yields SGHVS for CDR1 and FNYEAQ for CDR2.

The chain joins TRBV7-6 to TRBJ2-2; TRBD2 is perhaps the D gene, given 6 matching bases. The material sequenced was blood. This receptor was taken from a person between 18 and 69 years old in good health. The nucleotide sequence is TGTGCCAGCAGCTTATGGACGGGAGTTGAAACCGGGGAGCTGTTTTTT. The encoded protein is CASSLWTGVETGELFF.